This T cell receptor beta chain derives from a study of blood T cells in healthy people across ages. On this clonotype: Its antigen is unknown.

Study results and limitations: Any conclusive comparison of naive versus antigen-experienced cells was prevented by using unsorted PBMCs.

The second PCR ran about 7 to 12 cycles with a sample-barcoded 5' primer and J-beta primers. TCRdb processed the 5' RACE reads anew with MiXCR; each CDR3 protein has one entry. Here the sample spans fewer than 900,000 distinct CDR3 sequences, roughly 44% being singletons. The CDR3 spans 15 residues. V shed 5 bases and J shed 7 bases, with 17 bases lying between them. CDR1 SSHAT and CDR2 FNYEAQ come from the germline V gene (reference sequence). The clonotype was recovered from a woman in her sixties or seventies in good health. The sample consisted of blood. This sequence joins TRBV7-7 and TRBJ2-2; D is perhaps TRBD1 or TRBD2 (6 bases each). The chain's CDR3 is CASSPRAGEVGELFF. In DNA form, the CDR3 reads TGTGCCAGCAGCCCCCGGGCAGGGGAGGTCGGGGAGCTGTTTTTT. Using reference TRBV7-7 and TRBJ2-2 for the parts outside the CDR3, the full variable domain is GAGVSQSPRYKVTKRGQDVTLRCDPISSHATLYWYQQALGQGPEFLTYFNYEAQPDKSGLPSDRFSAERPEGSISTLTIQRTEQRDSAMYRCASSPRAGEVGELFFGEGSRLTVL.